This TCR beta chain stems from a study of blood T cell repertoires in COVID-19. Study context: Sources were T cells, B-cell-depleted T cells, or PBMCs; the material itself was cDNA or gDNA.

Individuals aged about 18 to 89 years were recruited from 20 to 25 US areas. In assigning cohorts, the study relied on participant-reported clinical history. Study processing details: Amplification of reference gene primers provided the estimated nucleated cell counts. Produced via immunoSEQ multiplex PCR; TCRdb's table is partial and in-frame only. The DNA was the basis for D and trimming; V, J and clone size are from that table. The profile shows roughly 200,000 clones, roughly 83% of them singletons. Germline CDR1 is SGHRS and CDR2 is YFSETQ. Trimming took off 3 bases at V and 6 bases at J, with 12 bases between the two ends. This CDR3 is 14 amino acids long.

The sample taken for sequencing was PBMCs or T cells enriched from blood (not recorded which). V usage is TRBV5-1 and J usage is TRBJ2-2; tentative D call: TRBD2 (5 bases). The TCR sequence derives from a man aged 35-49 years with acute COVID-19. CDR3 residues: CASSSGLKAGELFF. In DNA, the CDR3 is TGCGCCAGCAGCTCCGGACTGAAGGCCGGGGAGCTGTTTTTT.